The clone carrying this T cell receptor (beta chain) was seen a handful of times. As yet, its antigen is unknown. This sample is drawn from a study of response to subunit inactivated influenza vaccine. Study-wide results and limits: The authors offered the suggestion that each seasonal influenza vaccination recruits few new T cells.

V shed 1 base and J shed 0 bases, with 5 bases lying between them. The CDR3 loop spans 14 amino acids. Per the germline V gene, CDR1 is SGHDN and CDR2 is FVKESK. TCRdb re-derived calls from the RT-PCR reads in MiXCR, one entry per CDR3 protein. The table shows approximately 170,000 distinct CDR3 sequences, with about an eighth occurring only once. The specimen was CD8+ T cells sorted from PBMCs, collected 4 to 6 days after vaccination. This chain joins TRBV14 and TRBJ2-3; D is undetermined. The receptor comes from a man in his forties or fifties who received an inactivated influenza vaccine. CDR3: CASSQVRSTDTQYF. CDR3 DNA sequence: TGTGCCAGCAGCCAAGTCCGGAGCACAGATACGCAGTATTTT.